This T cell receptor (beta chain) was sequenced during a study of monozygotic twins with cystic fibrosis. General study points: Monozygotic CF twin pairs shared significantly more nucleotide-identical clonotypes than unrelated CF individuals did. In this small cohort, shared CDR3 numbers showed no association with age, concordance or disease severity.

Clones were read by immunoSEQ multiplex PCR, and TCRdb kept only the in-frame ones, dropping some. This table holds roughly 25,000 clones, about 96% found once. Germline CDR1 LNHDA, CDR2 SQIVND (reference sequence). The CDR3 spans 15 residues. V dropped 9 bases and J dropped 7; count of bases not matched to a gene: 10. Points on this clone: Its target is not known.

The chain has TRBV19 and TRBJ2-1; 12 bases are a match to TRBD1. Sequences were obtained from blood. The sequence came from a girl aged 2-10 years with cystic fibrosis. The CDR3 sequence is CASRSRDRGLNEQFF. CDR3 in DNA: TGTGCCAGCCGAAGCCGGGACAGGGGGCTAAATGAGCAGTTCTTC.